The 27 T cell receptor beta chains in this list originate from one sample, sequenced in a study of a mutant IDH1 vaccine in newly diagnosed glioma. Time point indicated: week 47, end of study. One vaccine dose held 300 ug of mutant IDH1 20-mer peptide and came with topical imiquimod. Produced via immunoSEQ multiplex PCR; TCRdb's table is partial and in-frame only. Among around 50,000 clones listed, 70% to 85% were seen once. Antigens of these TCRs are unknown. The source material was PBMCs, sampled from a glioma patient whose treatment included an IDH1 peptide vaccine. These receptors came from a woman aged 30 to 39 with glioma. Some clones in this sample may be carry-over from other donors' samples.

This chain joins TRBV19 and TRBJ2-1, with D possibly being TRBD1 (6 bases). Trimming took 10 bases from V and 0 from J, leaving 16 bases between them. The length of the CDR3 is 15 residues. CDR1 LNHDA and CDR2 SQIVND come from the germline V gene (reference sequence). In nucleotides, the CDR3 is TGTGCCACCAGATGGAAGGACAGCTCCTACAATGAGCAGTTCTTC. Translated: CATRWKDSSYNEQFF.

This chain joins TRBV7-6 and TRBJ1-2; D call uncertain. The CDR3 sequence is 15 residues long. Trimming took 5 bases from V and 3 from J, leaving 16 bases between them. The germline V gene has CDR1 SGHVS and CDR2 FNYEAQ. CDR3 DNA sequence: TGTGCCAGCAGCCCCCGTTTCGGGGTGGACTATGGCTACACCTTC. Translation gives CASSPRFGVDYGYTF. The full variable domain, in which reference TRBV7-6 and TRBJ1-2 provide the parts outside the CDR3, is GAGVSQSPRYKVTKRGQDVALRCDPISGHVSLYWYRQALGQGPEFLTYFNYEAQQDKSGLPNDRFSAERPEGSISTLTIQRTEQRDSAMYRCASSPRFGVDYGYTFGSGTRLTVV.

CDR3 region: CASSLGDGGNQPQHF. The CDR3 DNA is TGTGCCAGCAGCCTCGGGGACGGGGGCAATCAGCCCCAGCATTTT. The chain carries TRBV7-9 and TRBJ1-5; weak D call: TRBD1 (5 bases). Germline-derived CDR1 and CDR2 are SEHNR and FQNEAQ (reference sequence). The CDR3 extends over 15 amino acids. V was shortened by 5 bases and J by 2 bases, with 13 bases between the two germline ends.

This clone was found a few times. V and J are TRBV2 and TRBJ2-2, with D perhaps TRBD1 (5 bases). This CDR3 comprises 14 residues. Trimming removed 3 bases at V and 8 bases at J, with 13 bases between. Germline CDR1 SNHLY, CDR2 FYNNEI. The CDR3 DNA follows: TGTGCCAGCAGTGAGGGCCAGGGCCTGGGGGAGCTGTTTTTT. The encoded protein is CASSEGQGLGELFF. The complete variable domain, with remaining parts taken from reference TRBV2 and TRBJ2-2, reads EPEVTQTPSHQVTQMGQEVILRCVPISNHLYFYWYRQILGQKVEFLVSFYNNEISEKSEIFDDQFSVERPDGSNFTLKIRSTKLEDSAMYFCASSEGQGLGELFFGEGSRLTVL.

The V call is TRBV2, the J call TRBJ1-3; 9 nucleotides match TRBD1. Germline V CDR1 and CDR2: SNHLY, FYNNEI. V dropped 5 bases and J dropped 3; count of bases not matched to a gene: 5. This CDR3 spans 15 amino acids. The CDR3, as DNA: TGTGCCAGCAGTCCACAGGGGGCTGGTGGAAACACCATATATTTT. This codes for CASSPQGAGGNTIYF.

The chain employs TRBV27 and TRBJ1-5; perhaps TRBD1 as D (6 bases). V lost 6 bases and J 2 bases, leaving 8 bases between the germline ends. CDR1 and CDR2 from the germline V gene are MNHEY and SMNVEV (reference sequence). The CDR3 is 13 residues long. The CDR3 DNA reads as TGTGCCAGCAGACCAGGGGGCAATCAGCCCCAGCATTTT. Translated: CASRPGGNQPQHF.

This sequence joins TRBV11-2 and TRBJ1-1, with no clear D. Trimming pared 6 bases from V and 3 bases from J, leaving 11 bases between. Germline-derived CDR1 and CDR2 are SGHAT and FQNNGV. There are 13 residues in the CDR3. CDR3 in DNA: TGTGCCAGCAGGCCTACGGGTGACACTGAAGCTTTCTTT. Translation: CASRPTGDTEAFF.

This chain connects TRBV29-1 to TRBJ2-1; 10 positions match TRBD2. The CDR3 runs 13 residues. Trimming removed 5 bases from V and 10 bases from J; junction bases left unmatched: 8. Germline V gene data show CDR1 as SQVTM and CDR2 as ANQGSEA. This CDR3 is CSVSPSGSGEQFF. The CDR3 DNA reads as TGCAGCGTTTCCCCTAGCGGGAGCGGAGAGCAGTTCTTC.

The chain carries TRBV10-2 and TRBJ1-1, with a possible D match to TRBD1 (6 bases). Germline CDR1 is WSHSY and CDR2 is SAAADI. The CDR3 covers 12 residues. V was trimmed by 6 bases and J by 7 bases, leaving 12 bases between them. This CDR3 reads CASRGGGLEAFF. The DNA for the CDR3 is TGCGCCAGCAGGGGTGGGGGGCTTGAAGCTTTCTTT.

V gene TRBV29-1 combines with J gene TRBJ2-4; D might be TRBD1 (6 bases). Germline V gene sequence: CDR1 SQVTM, CDR2 ANQGSEA. This CDR3 is built from 19 residues. Trimming left V 6 bases short and J 2 bases short, with 29 bases between. The CDR3 reads CSVRGDAQGRRLTKNIQYF. DNA of the CDR3: TGCAGCGTGAGGGGTGACGCGCAGGGGCGACGACTAACCAAAAACATTCAGTACTTC.

This chain joins TRBV18 and TRBJ1-3; D might be TRBD1 (5 bases). With 4 bases removed from V and 0 bases from J, the gap between germline ends came to 22 bases. Per germline, CDR1 KGHSH and CDR2 LQKENI. The CDR3 covers 19 residues. For the CDR3, the DNA is TGTGCCAGCTCACGCTCCAGGGAAAGCTTCTTATACTCTGGAAACACCATATATTTT. It yields the protein CASSRSRESFLYSGNTIYF.

This rearrangement joins TRBV2 to TRBJ1-3, with D possibly TRBD1 on 6 matching bases. CDR3 length: 15 residues. CDR1 is SNHLY, CDR2 FYNNEI, per germline. The V gene lost 6 bases and the J gene lost 0 bases, with 12 bases spanning the gap. The CDR3 loop reads CASRADRSSGNTIYF. CDR3 sequence (DNA): TGTGCCAGCAGAGCTGACAGGAGCTCTGGAAACACCATATATTTT.

This clone was counted between two and nine times. The V and J genes are TRBV9 and TRBJ2-2; D ambiguous. The CDR3 has 15 residues. Germline V gene sequence: CDR1 SGDLS, CDR2 YYNGEE. The V gene lost 1 base and the J gene lost 1 base, with 8 bases spanning the gap. This CDR3 reads CASSVSSGNTGELFF. CDR3 DNA: TGTGCCAGCAGCGTAAGTAGTGGGAACACCGGGGAGCTGTTTTTT. Based on the CDR3 plus reference TRBV9 and TRBJ2-2, the full variable domain is DSGVTQTPKHLITATGQRVTLRCSPRSGDLSVYWYQQSLDQGLQFLIQYYNGEERAKGNILERFSAQQFPDLHSELNLSSLELGDSALYFCASSVSSGNTGELFFGEGSRLTVL.

This chain links TRBV29-1 with TRBJ2-1, with 10 positions matching TRBD2. V lost 3 bases to trimming and J lost 6 bases; unmatched junction nucleotides: 8. The CDR3 loop spans 15 amino acids. Germline CDR1 SQVTM, CDR2 ANQGSEA. The DNA for the CDR3 is TGCAGCGTTGAGTTCCCGGGACTAGCGCGCAATGAGCAGTTCTTC. It codes for CSVEFPGLARNEQFF.

This sequence joins TRBV10-3 and TRBJ2-1; no clear D. The germline V gene encodes CDR1 ENHRY and CDR2 SYGVKD. V dropped 6 bases and J dropped 0 bases, with 9 bases sitting between them. There are 14 residues in the CDR3. The CDR3 sequence: CAIRYLSSYNEQFF. CDR3 bases: TGTGCCATCAGGTACCTCAGCTCCTACAATGAGCAGTTCTTC.

The V gene is TRBV4-1, the J gene TRBJ2-7; 10 bases map to TRBD2. J was trimmed by 5 bases and V by 1 base; bases with no gene match: 11. The CDR3 is made up of 17 amino acids. The germline gives CDR1 MGHRA, CDR2 YSYEKL. CDR3 nucleotide sequence: TGCGCCAGCAGCCAAGGTAGCGGGAGGACGGGTTGGCACGAGCAGTACTTC. This translates into CASSQGSGRTGWHEQYF.

This rearrangement joins TRBV6-6 to TRBJ1-2, with 7 bases that match TRBD1. J lost 8 bases, V lost 4 bases, and 13 bases had no gene match. The germline V gene encodes CDR1 MNHNY and CDR2 SVGAGI (reference sequence). The CDR3 contains 15 residues. The CDR3 sequence is CASSSTGTVVWGYTF. The DNA for the CDR3 is TGTGCCAGCAGTTCCACCGGGACAGTGGTGTGGGGCTACACCTTC.

This sequence joins TRBV19 and TRBJ2-1; D remains unclear. V gave up 7 bases and J gave up 0 bases, with 10 bases separating them. The length of the CDR3 is 14 residues. The germline gives CDR1 LNHDA, CDR2 SQIVND (reference sequence). CDR3 sequence (DNA): TGTGCCAGTACCCGCGAGAGCTCCTACAATGAGCAGTTCTTC. It specifies CASTRESSYNEQFF.

This sequence joins TRBV15 and TRBJ1-4, with D possibly being TRBD1 (6 bases). The CDR3 covers 15 residues. The V gene lost 0 bases and the J gene lost 6 bases, with 11 bases spanning the gap. The germline CDR1 and CDR2 sequences are LNHNV and YYDKDF (reference sequence). The CDR3 protein is CATSRDVGTYEKLFF. The CDR3 DNA sequence: TGTGCCACCAGCAGAGATGTCGGGACATATGAAAAACTGTTTTTT. The full variable domain, completed using reference TRBV15 and TRBJ1-4, is DAMVIQNPRYQVTQFGKPVTLSCSQTLNHNVMYWYQQKSSQAPKLLFHYYDKDFNNEADTPDNFQSRRPNTSFCFLDIRSPGLGDTAMYLCATSRDVGTYEKLFFGSGTQLSVL.

The chain recombines TRBV28 with TRBJ1-1; maybe TRBD1 (5 bases). CDR3 length: 14 residues. CDR1 is MDHEN, CDR2 SYDVKM, per germline. V shed 0 bases and J shed 4 bases, with 9 bases lying between them. The CDR3 DNA reads as TGTGCCAGCAGTTTATGGAGGGGAGGCACTGAAGCTTTCTTT. This codes for CASSLWRGGTEAFF. Full variable domain (missing parts from reference TRBV28 and TRBJ1-1): DVKVTQSSRYLVKRTGEKVFLECVQDMDHENMFWYRQDPGLGLRLIYFSYDVKMKEKGDIPEGYSVSREKKERFSLILESASTNQTSMYLCASSLWRGGTEAFFGQGTRLTVV.

The chain is built from TRBV5-1 and TRBJ1-2; 7 bases align to TRBD1. V lost 4 bases and J lost 10; bases outside the gene matches: 13. Germline V lookup: CDR1 SGHRS, CDR2 YFSETQ. This CDR3 has 14 residues. The CDR3: CASSPLTGDNDYTF. The CDR3 nucleotides are TGCGCCAGCAGCCCCCTTACAGGGGACAATGACTACACCTTC. Full variable domain (outside the CDR3, taken from reference TRBV5-1 and TRBJ1-2): KAGVTQTPRYLIKTRGQQVTLSCSPISGHRSVSWYQQTPGQGLQFLFEYFSETQRNKGNFPGRFSGRQFSNSRSEMNVSTLELGDSALYLCASSPLTGDNDYTFGSGTRLTVV.

This chain uses TRBV4-1 with TRBJ2-7; 10 bases fit TRBD2. This CDR3 contains 15 residues. V shed 0 bases and J 3 bases; nucleotides not matched to a gene: 2. Germline V gene lookup returns CDR1 MGHRA and CDR2 YSYEKL. The CDR3 region is CASSQEASGSYEQYF. The CDR3 region has the DNA TGCGCCAGCAGCCAAGAGGCTAGCGGGAGCTACGAGCAGTACTTC.

J is TRBJ1-1 and V is TRBV10-3; D gene ambiguous. The V gene's germline CDR1 is ENHRY and CDR2 SYGVKD. The V end was cut by 4 bases, the J end by 1 base, with 7 bases between. This CDR3 contains 13 residues. DNA of the CDR3: TGTGCCATCAGTGGAACAGAGAACACTGAAGCTTTCTTT. Protein: CAISGTENTEAFF.

DNA of the CDR3: TGTGCCAGTAATTGGGACAGTCCCAATCAGCCCCAGCATTTT. This gives the protein CASNWDSPNQPQHF. The rearrangement links TRBV19 to TRBJ1-5, with TRBD1 matching over 7 bases. This CDR3 spans 14 amino acids. Germline CDR1 and CDR2: LNHDA and SQIVND (reference sequence). J gave up 3 bases and V 7 bases, and 6 bases lay outside the gene matches.

The chain couples TRBV5-1 to TRBJ2-7; perhaps TRBD2 as D (6 bases). CDR1 is SGHRS and CDR2 is YFSETQ in the germline V gene. The CDR3 consists of 16 residues. Trimming took 5 bases from V and 1 from J, leaving 19 bases between them. CDR3 in DNA: TGCGCCAGCAGGGGGGGTGGGCCAGGCAGGTCCTACGAGCAGTACTTC. Its protein is CASRGGGPGRSYEQYF.

The chain recombines TRBV4-1 with TRBJ1-1; D unclear. The CDR3 totals 14 residues. Deletions cut 4 bases from V and 1 base from J, with 10 bases between. Germline V gene data show CDR1 as MGHRA and CDR2 as YSYEKL. The CDR3 loop reads CASSLLPANTEAFF. CDR3 coding DNA: TGCGCCAGCAGCCTCCTCCCAGCGAACACTGAAGCTTTCTTT.

This clone was observed a single time. The rearrangement uses TRBV14 and TRBJ2-3; D perhaps matches TRBD1 (6 bases). This CDR3 region has 18 residues. From germline, CDR1 is SGHDN and CDR2 FVKESK. V was cut by 2 bases and J by 3 bases, with 21 bases left in between. The CDR3 DNA reads as TGTGCCAGCAGCCAAACAAAGACAAGTACAGGGAGTACAGATACGCAGTATTTT. Amino acid sequence: CASSQTKTSTGSTDTQYF.